A selection of T cell receptor beta chains follows, all from one sample in a study of blood T cell repertoires in COVID-19. Here immunoSEQ multiplex PCR was the method, and the copy in TCRdb shows in-frame clones only, minus some. The sample has some 140,000 clones, around 83% seen once. Sequenced sample: peripheral blood. All receptors derive from a woman at least 80 years old with acute or convalescent COVID-19. CDR3s include the opening cysteine and the closing phenylalanine or tryptophan. A D gene is named only where the DNA matches it firmly. Rows may omit the clone size; those that give it use once, few, many or a size class.

j_call	d_call	clone_size	v_call	cdr3_aa	cdr3_nt
TRBJ1-4	TRBD1	NA	TRBV25-1	CASSEVGTGLALFF	TGTGCCAGCAGTGAAGTCGGGACAGGGCTTGCACTGTTTTTT
TRBJ2-2	NA	NA	TRBV6-1	CASSERGGANTGELFF	TGTGCCAGCAGTGAACGCGGCGGCGCGAACACCGGGGAGCTGTTTTTT
TRBJ1-3	NA	NA	TRBV9	CASSPGGGRPGNTIYF	TGTGCCAGCAGCCCTGGGGGGGGACGCCCCGGAAACACCATATATTTT
TRBJ2-1	TRBD2	once	TRBV5-1	CASQSSGANNEQFF	TGCGCCAGCCAATCTAGCGGGGCAAACAATGAGCAGTTCTTC
TRBJ2-3	NA	NA	TRBV7-2	CASSSRDSYTDTQYF	TGTGCCAGCAGTTCTAGAGACAGCTACACAGATACGCAGTATTTT
TRBJ2-2	NA	NA	TRBV11-2	CASSLRTVTGELFF	TGTGCCAGCAGCTTACGGACAGTAACCGGGGAGCTGTTTTTT
TRBJ1-1	NA	NA	TRBV7-3	CASSLDGMNTEAFF	TGTGCCAGCAGCCTCGACGGGATGAACACTGAAGCTTTCTTT
TRBJ1-2	TRBD1	NA	TRBV5-1	CASSRDAGQGTRDGYTF	TGCGCCAGCAGCCGCGACGCGGGACAGGGAACCAGAGATGGCTACACCTTC
TRBJ1-4	TRBD1	once	TRBV5-1	CASSTQGGLYEKLFF	TGCGCCAGCAGCACCCAAGGGGGCCTATATGAAAAACTGTTTTTT
TRBJ1-4	NA	NA	TRBV19	CASSIGEGATNEKLFF	TGTGCCAGTAGTATAGGCGAAGGGGCAACTAATGAAAAACTGTTTTTT
TRBJ1-2	TRBD1	NA	TRBV19	CARQGRGRGPYGYTF	TGTGCCAGACAGGGGAGGGGCAGGGGGCCCTATGGCTACACCTTC
TRBJ1-5	TRBD1	NA	TRBV18	CASSFTDRDNQPQHF	TGTGCCAGCTCTTTTACGGACAGGGACAATCAGCCCCAGCATTTT
TRBJ1-6	TRBD1	NA	TRBV6-5	CASRQTRQGESPLHF	TGTGCCAGCAGACAGACTCGACAGGGAGAGTCACCCCTCCACTTT
TRBJ2-7	TRBD1	NA	TRBV6-5	CASSYRTGTYEQYF	TGTGCCAGCAGTTACAGGACAGGCACCTACGAGCAGTACTTC
TRBJ1-5	NA	NA	TRBV15	CATSRDGQGNQPQHF	TGTGCCACCAGCAGAGATGGGCAGGGCAATCAGCCCCAGCATTTT
TRBJ2-1	NA	NA	TRBV5-1	CASSRTRDEQFF	TGCGCCAGCAGCAGGACTCGGGATGAGCAGTTCTTC
TRBJ2-6	NA	once	TRBV2	CASSEDSSGANVLTF	TGTGCCAGCAGTGAAGACAGCTCTGGGGCCAACGTCCTGACTTTC
TRBJ1-1	NA	once	TRBV27	CASSLGGTRDTEAFF	TGTGCCAGCAGTTTAGGGGGGACGAGGGACACTGAAGCTTTCTTT
TRBJ2-3	NA	few	TRBV7-9	CASIPEAGSTDTQYF	TGTGCCAGCATCCCTGAGGCAGGGAGCACAGATACGCAGTATTTT
TRBJ2-5	NA	NA	TRBV11-2	CASSLYRGAHQETQYF	TGTGCCAGCAGCTTATATCGGGGGGCCCACCAAGAGACCCAGTACTTC
TRBJ1-1	NA	NA	TRBV18	CASSVGENTEAFF	TGTGCCAGCTCAGTGGGCGAGAACACTGAAGCTTTCTTT
TRBJ1-2	NA	NA	TRBV5-1	CASSIANGGADGYTF	TGCGCCAGCAGTATAGCGAATGGGGGCGCAGATGGCTACACCTTC
TRBJ2-1	NA	NA	TRBV10-3	CAITSDPAYNEQFF	TGTGCCATCACATCCGATCCAGCCTACAATGAGCAGTTCTTC
TRBJ2-7	NA	once	TRBV24-1	CATSETGAYEQYF	TGTGCCACCAGTGAGACGGGAGCCTACGAGCAGTACTTC
TRBJ1-2	NA	NA	TRBV18	CASSPRVGGSYTF	TGTGCCAGCTCACCACGGGTCGGGGGGAGCTACACCTTC
TRBJ1-5	NA	NA	TRBV5-1	CASSLEGLGNQPQHF	TGCGCCAGCAGCTTGGAGGGACTTGGAAATCAGCCCCAGCATTTT